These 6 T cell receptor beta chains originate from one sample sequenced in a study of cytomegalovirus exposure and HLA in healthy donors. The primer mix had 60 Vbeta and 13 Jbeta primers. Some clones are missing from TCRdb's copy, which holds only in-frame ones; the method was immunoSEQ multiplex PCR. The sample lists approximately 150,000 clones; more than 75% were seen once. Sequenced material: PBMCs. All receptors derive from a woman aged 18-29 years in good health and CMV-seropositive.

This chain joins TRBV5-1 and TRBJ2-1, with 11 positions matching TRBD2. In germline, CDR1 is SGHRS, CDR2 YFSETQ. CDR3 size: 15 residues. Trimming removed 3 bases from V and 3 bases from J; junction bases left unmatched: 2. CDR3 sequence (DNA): TGCGCCAGCAGCTCGGGACTAGCGGACTACAATGAGCAGTTCTTC. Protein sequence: CASSSGLADYNEQFF.

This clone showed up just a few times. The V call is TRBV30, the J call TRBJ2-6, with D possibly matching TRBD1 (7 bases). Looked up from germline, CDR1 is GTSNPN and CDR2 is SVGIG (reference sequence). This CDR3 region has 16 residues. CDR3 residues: CGGAGGTSAGANVLTF. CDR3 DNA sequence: TGTGGGGGGGCAGGGGGGACCTCGGCCGGGGCCAACGTCCTGACTTTC.

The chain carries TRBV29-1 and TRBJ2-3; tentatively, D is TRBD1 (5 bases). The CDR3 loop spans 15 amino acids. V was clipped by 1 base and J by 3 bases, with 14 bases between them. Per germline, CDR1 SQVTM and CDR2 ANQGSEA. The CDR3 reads CSVEGIGVGTDTQYF. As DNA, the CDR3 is TGCAGCGTTGAAGGTATAGGGGTCGGGACAGATACGCAGTATTTT.

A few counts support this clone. The CDR3 DNA reads TGCGCCAGCAGCTTGGGGGGACAGGGGGCCAGGTCCTACAATGAGCAGTTCTTC. Protein: CASSLGGQGARSYNEQFF. V and J are TRBV5-1 and TRBJ2-1; 12 positions match TRBD1. This CDR3 contains 18 residues. Germline CDR1 SGHRS, CDR2 YFSETQ. J gave up 1 base and V 0 bases, and 5 bases lay outside the gene matches.

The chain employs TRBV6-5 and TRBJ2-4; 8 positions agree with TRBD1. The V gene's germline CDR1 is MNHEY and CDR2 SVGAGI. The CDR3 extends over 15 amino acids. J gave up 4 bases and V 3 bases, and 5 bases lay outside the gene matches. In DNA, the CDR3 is TGTGCCAGCAGTTATATGGGGACAGGAAAAAACATTCAGTACTTC. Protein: CASSYMGTGKNIQYF.

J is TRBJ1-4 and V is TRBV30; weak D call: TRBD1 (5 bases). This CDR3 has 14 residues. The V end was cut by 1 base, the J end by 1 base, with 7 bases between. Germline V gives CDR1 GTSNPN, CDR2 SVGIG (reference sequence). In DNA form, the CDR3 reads TGTGCCTGGAGTGCACAGGTAACTAATGAAAAACTGTTTTTT. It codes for CAWSAQVTNEKLFF.